Listed below are T cell receptor beta chains from one sample, sequenced in a study of CD8 T cells in ankylosing spondylitis. TCRdb itself ran the 5' RACE reads through MiXCR, one entry per CDR3 protein. This sample has roughly 470,000 distinct CDR3 sequences; roughly 27% occur once, and the top ten carry over 0.8%. The sequencing input was blood, either unsorted or a sorted T cell fraction (not recorded which). All receptors come from a male donor with ankylosing spondylitis. Each CDR3 is given with its conserved first and last residue. The order of the fields is V gene, clone size, J gene, D gene, CDR3 protein, CDR3 DNA. The D gene is left open where the match is weak. Expanded clones get a size class; other rows say once, few or many, or leave the size out.

TRBV29-1	few	TRBJ1-2	-	CSVSLGLSDGYTF	TGCAGCGTATCACTCGGACTTAGCGATGGCTACACCTTC
TRBV4-2	-	TRBJ1-2	-	CASSQDGGYGYTF	TGTGCCAGCAGCCAAGACGGGGGTTATGGCTACACCTTC
TRBV5-1	few	TRBJ2-2	-	CASARGGANTGELFF	TGCGCCAGCGCCCGGGGTGGGGCGAACACCGGGGAGCTGTTTTTT
TRBV6-5	-	TRBJ2-2	-	CASSLEFHGELFF	TGTGCCAGCAGTTTGGAGTTTCACGGGGAGCTGTTTTTT
TRBV9	-	TRBJ1-2	-	CASSATVGGYTF	TGTGCCAGCAGCGCGACGGTTGGTGGCTACACCTTC
TRBV2	once	TRBJ1-2	-	CASSELLEGYTF	TGTGCCAGCAGTGAATTGCTGGAGGGCTACACCTTC
TRBV2	-	TRBJ2-3	-	CASSGGSGSGADTQYF	TGTGCCAGCAGCGGGGGATCGGGGAGTGGTGCAGATACGCAGTATTTT
TRBV5-1	few	TRBJ1-1	TRBD1	CASSDTGVTEAFF	TGCGCCAGCAGCGATACAGGGGTTACTGAAGCTTTCTTT
TRBV10-3	-	TRBJ1-5	-	CAISEGIPEGQPQHF	TGTGCCATCAGTGAGGGGATCCCCGAGGGACAGCCCCAGCATTTT
TRBV20-1	few	TRBJ2-7	-	CSARGDGTYEQYF	TGCAGTGCTAGAGGGGACGGGACCTACGAGCAGTACTTC
TRBV5-1	few	TRBJ2-5	-	CASSLVSQETQYF	TGTGCCAGCAGCTTAGTCTCTCAAGAGACCCAGTACTTC
TRBV29-1	few	TRBJ1-6	TRBD1	CSVRTGDYNSPLHF	TGCAGCGTCCGGACAGGGGATTATAATTCACCCCTCCACTTT
TRBV18	-	TRBJ2-3	-	CASSPVSTDTQYF	TGTGCCAGCTCACCAGTATCTACAGATACGCAGTATTTT
TRBV5-1	few	TRBJ2-1	-	CASSTTGTEYNEQFF	TGCGCCAGCAGCACAACCGGGACGGAGTACAATGAGCAGTTCTTC
TRBV7-9	few	TRBJ2-1	TRBD2	CASSLRRTSGRANEQFF	TGTGCCAGCAGCCTCCGTCGGACTAGCGGGAGGGCCAATGAGCAGTTCTTC
TRBV24-1	-	TRBJ1-6	-	CATQESSYNSPLHF	TGTGCCACCCAAGAGAGCTCCTATAATTCACCCCTCCACTTT
TRBV5-1	few	TRBJ1-1	TRBD1	CASRYTGGSEAFF	TGCGCCAGCAGGTACACAGGGGGCTCTGAAGCTTTCTTT
TRBV7-8	-	TRBJ1-1	-	CASSSGGGVNTEAFF	TGTGCCAGCTCCAGTGGAGGGGGGGTGAACACTGAAGCTTTCTTT
TRBV15	-	TRBJ2-7	-	CATSRDGYEQYF	TGTGCCACCAGCAGAGATGGGTACGAGCAGTACTTC
TRBV7-7	-	TRBJ2-3	TRBD2	CASSDGTSGSTDTQYF	TGTGCCAGCAGCGACGGGACTAGCGGTAGCACAGATACGCAGTATTTT
TRBV11-3	few	TRBJ2-2	-	CASSKGGGDTGELFF	TGTGCCAGCAGCAAGGGGGGAGGCGACACCGGGGAGCTGTTTTTT
TRBV29-1	few	TRBJ1-3	TRBD1	CSVSPGGGNTIYF	TGCAGCGTCTCTCCAGGGGGAGGAAACACCATATATTTT
TRBV20-1	few	TRBJ2-1	-	CSVGSFLTESSYNEQFF	TGCAGTGTCGGGTCCTTTTTAACTGAAAGCTCCTACAATGAGCAGTTCTTC
TRBV29-1	-	TRBJ2-5	-	CSAVRMEGETQYF	TGCAGCGCGGTAAGGATGGAAGGAGAGACCCAGTACTTC
TRBV3-1	few	TRBJ2-1	-	CASSQEAEAYNEQFF	TGTGCCAGCAGCCAAGAAGCGGAGGCCTACAATGAGCAGTTCTTC
TRBV5-1	-	TRBJ1-4	-	CASSPLGTGTTNEKLFF	TGCGCCAGCAGCCCTCTGGGGACCGGTACAACTAATGAAAAACTGTTTTTT
TRBV12-3/TRBV12-4	-	TRBJ2-7	TRBD1	CASSLVTGTGPYF	TGTGCCAGCAGTCTGGTTACCGGGACAGGGCCGTACTTC
TRBV5-1	many	TRBJ2-3	TRBD2	CASSIDSGRTTDTQYF	TGCGCCAGCAGCATCGATAGCGGGAGGACCACAGATACGCAGTATTTT
TRBV11-2	many	TRBJ1-2	-	CASSLDLNRDYGYTF	TGTGCCAGCAGCTTAGATCTCAACAGGGACTATGGCTACACCTTC
TRBV12-3/TRBV12-4	few	TRBJ1-1	-	CASSTLTGVDTEAFF	TGTGCCAGCAGCACGTTGACCGGGGTAGACACTGAAGCTTTCTTT
TRBV7-9	few	TRBJ2-3	-	CASTIMDTQYF	TGTGCCAGCACCATTATGGATACGCAGTATTTT
TRBV2	few	TRBJ2-7	-	CASSEGYSYEQYF	TGTGCCAGCAGTGAAGGGTACTCCTACGAGCAGTACTTC
TRBV2	-	TRBJ1-1	-	CASRYREGETEAFF	TGTGCCAGCAGGTACAGGGAGGGAGAAACTGAAGCTTTCTTT
TRBV6-2/TRBV6-3	-	TRBJ2-7	-	CASSYSTGIYEQYF	TGTGCCAGCAGTTACTCGACGGGCATTTACGAGCAGTACTTC
TRBV5-1	-	TRBJ1-1	-	CASSTQTGNTEAFF	TGCGCCAGCAGCACCCAGACAGGGAACACTGAAGCTTTCTTT
TRBV5-1	-	TRBJ2-1	-	CASSGGNEQFF	TGCGCCAGCAGCGGGGGCAATGAGCAGTTCTTC
TRBV27	-	TRBJ1-1	-	CASSLVAGWTEAFF	TGTGCCAGCAGTTTGGTCGCCGGTTGGACTGAAGCTTTCTTT
TRBV5-1	few	TRBJ1-4	TRBD1	CASSPDLRGLNEKLFF	TGCGCCAGCAGCCCGGATCTCAGGGGGCTTAATGAAAAACTGTTTTTT
TRBV5-1	few	TRBJ2-5	-	CASSAGTTHPQETQYF	TGCGCCAGCAGCGCCGGGACCACCCACCCCCAAGAGACCCAGTACTTC
TRBV29-1	-	TRBJ2-3	TRBD2	CSVGLSRTSGVRDTQYF	TGCAGCGTTGGCCTAAGTCGGACTAGCGGGGTTCGGGATACGCAGTATTTT
TRBV7-2	-	TRBJ2-7	-	CASSPKGDHEQYF	TGTGCCAGCAGCCCTAAGGGGGACCACGAGCAGTACTTC
TRBV20-1	few	TRBJ2-5	-	CSARMAAETQYF	TGCAGTGCTAGAATGGCAGCTGAGACCCAGTACTTC
TRBV29-1	few	TRBJ2-6	-	CSVLPRRVSGANVLTF	TGCAGCGTTCTACCGAGGAGAGTCTCTGGGGCCAACGTCCTGACTTTC
TRBV19	few	TRBJ2-7	-	CASSIGGRQSVYEQYF	TGTGCCAGTAGTATAGGGGGTAGGCAGAGTGTCTACGAGCAGTACTTC
TRBV5-1	-	TRBJ2-5	-	CASSLVPGLGQETQYF	TGCGCCAGCAGCTTGGTTCCGGGCTTGGGGCAAGAGACCCAGTACTTC
TRBV12-3/TRBV12-4	-	TRBJ2-3	-	CASKETAEITDTQYF	TGTGCCAGTAAGGAGACAGCGGAGATTACAGATACGCAGTATTTT
TRBV7-9	-	TRBJ2-1	-	CASSLGNSAMSEQFF	TGTGCCAGCAGCTTAGGGAACAGCGCTATGAGTGAGCAGTTCTTC
TRBV3-1	-	TRBJ2-3	TRBD2	CASSPTSGGGDTQYF	TGTGCCAGCAGCCCGACTAGCGGAGGGGGAGATACGCAGTATTTT
TRBV24-1	once	TRBJ2-2	TRBD1	CATRGGQADTGELFF	TGTGCCACCAGGGGTGGACAGGCAGACACCGGGGAGCTGTTTTTT
TRBV5-1	few	TRBJ1-1	-	CASSSGAGNTEAFF	TGCGCCAGCAGCTCGGGGGCAGGGAACACTGAAGCTTTCTTT
TRBV12-3/TRBV12-4	many	TRBJ2-3	-	CASSPGPEREDTQYF	TGTGCCAGCAGTCCCGGACCCGAGAGGGAAGATACGCAGTATTTT
TRBV4-2	many	TRBJ2-1	TRBD2	CASSQDRTSGDEQFF	TGTGCCAGCAGCCAAGATAGGACTAGCGGGGATGAGCAGTTCTTC
TRBV18	once	TRBJ2-2	-	CASSPGPFTGELFF	TGTGCCAGCTCACCGGGGCCCTTCACCGGGGAGCTGTTTTTT
TRBV20-1	few	TRBJ1-6	TRBD1	CSACPTGQGADNSPLHF	TGCAGTGCCTGTCCTACGGGACAGGGGGCGGATAATTCACCCCTCCACTTT
TRBV15	-	TRBJ2-2	-	CATSREPSRELFF	TGTGCCACCAGCAGAGAACCTTCACGGGAGCTGTTTTTT